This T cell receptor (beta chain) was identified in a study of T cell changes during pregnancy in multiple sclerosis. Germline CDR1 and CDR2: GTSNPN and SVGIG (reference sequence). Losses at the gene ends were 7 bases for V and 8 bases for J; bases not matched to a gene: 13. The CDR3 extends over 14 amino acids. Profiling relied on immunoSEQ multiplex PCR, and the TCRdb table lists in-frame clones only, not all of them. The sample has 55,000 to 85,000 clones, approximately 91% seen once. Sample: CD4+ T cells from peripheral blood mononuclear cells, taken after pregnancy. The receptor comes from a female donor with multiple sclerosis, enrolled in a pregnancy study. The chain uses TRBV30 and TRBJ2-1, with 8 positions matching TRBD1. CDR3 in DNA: TGTGCCTACAAATCTCTCGGACAGGGAGATGAGCAGTTCTTC. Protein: CAYKSLGQGDEQFF. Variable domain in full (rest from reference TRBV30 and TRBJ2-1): SQTIHQWPATLVQPVGSPLSLECTVEGTSNPNLYWYRQAAGRGLQLLFYSVGIGQISSEVPQNLSASRPQDRQFILSSKKLLLSDSGFYLCAYKSLGQGDEQFFGPGTRLTVL.